This T cell receptor beta chain was identified during a study of cytomegalovirus exposure and HLA in healthy donors. PCR amplification relied on 60 Vbeta primers (plus 13 Jbeta primers). Assay: immunoSEQ multiplex PCR; the TCRdb copy retains only in-frame clones and omits some. The table has roughly 120,000 clones, roughly 82% seen once. Germline CDR1 SGHVS, CDR2 FQNEAQ. The CDR3 extends over 16 amino acids. V lost 7 bases to trimming and J lost 2 bases; unmatched junction nucleotides: 8. The rearrangement uses TRBV7-8 and TRBJ2-3, with 11 bases fitting TRBD2. The source is a woman in her forties in good health and CMV-seropositive. Specimen: PBMCs. This CDR3 is CASTLAGGLYTDTQYF. In DNA form, the CDR3 reads TGTGCCAGCACCCTAGCGGGGGGACTATACACAGATACGCAGTATTTT.